This T cell receptor beta chain was recovered during a study of naive and memory T cell subsets. Cells stained for CD3, CD4, CD8, CD45RA and CD27 were sorted into four subsets. General study results and limits: A few larger clonotypes appeared in naive repertoires, especially CD8, possibly memory cells re-expressing CD45RA.

The beta constant-region primer was an equimolar mix of two oligonucleotides covering TRBC1 and TRBC2. Ligated cDNA was amplified by four rounds of PCR with nested alpha and beta constant-region primers and SP2. TCRdb re-analysed the UMI-ligation and nested PCR reads in MiXCR, keeping a single row per CDR3 protein. Among 90,000 to 120,000 distinct CDR3 sequences listed, roughly 15% were seen once. This clonotype came up many times. Its antigen is unknown. The length of the CDR3 is 16 residues. Germline V lookup: CDR1 SGDLS, CDR2 YYNGEE. Trimming shortened V by 4 bases and J by 7 bases, and 22 bases separated the two germline ends.

This rearrangement joins TRBV9 to TRBJ2-3; possible D gene TRBD2, 5 bases. The sequenced sample consisted of naive CD8+ T cells from blood. The receptor was derived from a human donor in good health. CDR3 DNA sequence: TGTGCCAGCAGCCCACGGGAACGAGCTGACCCGAATACGCAGTATTTT. Translated, it gives CASSPRERADPNTQYF.